The next 15 T cell receptor beta chains were all read from a single sample in a study of glioma-infiltrating T cells. Amplification of TCR alpha and beta CDR3 regions from RNA used iRepertoire nested multiplex PCR. Each CDR3 protein is one row after TCRdb ran MiXCR on the multiplex PCR reads. This repertoire shows fewer than 3,500 distinct CDR3 sequences, 86% found once; its top ten account for more than 30%. The sample comprised glioma tissue, nonneoplastic brain tissue, or PBMCs (not recorded which). These receptors originate from a human donor with low-grade glioma or glioblastoma, undergoing nonglioma brain surgery, or in good health (not recorded which).

Comment on this clonotype: The library was designed around alpha chains, so this beta chain is a stray read whose abundance carries little weight. The V gene is TRBV6-5, the J gene TRBJ2-6; tentatively, D is TRBD1 or TRBD2 (5 bases each). With 2 bases removed from V and 0 bases from J, the gap between germline ends came to 5 bases. The CDR3 totals 15 residues. CDR1 MNHEY and CDR2 SVGAGI come from the germline V gene. CDR3 amino acids: CASSYGGSGANVLTF. CDR3 DNA sequence: TGTGCCAGCAGTTACGGGGGCTCTGGGGCCAACGTCCTGACTTTC.

For this clonotype: This beta chain represents an off-target read in a library built for alpha chains; its size is of limited meaning. The chain joins TRBV27 to TRBJ1-2; D remains unclear. With 5 bases removed from V and 6 bases from J, the gap between germline ends came to 16 bases. CDR3 length equals 14 residues. The germline V gene encodes CDR1 MNHEY and CDR2 SMNVEV (reference sequence). This CDR3 reads CASSPAGRINGYTF. Here the CDR3 DNA reads TGTGCCAGCAGTCCCGCCGGGAGGATCAATGGCTACACCTTC.

Within the sample, this clonotype is large. Little can be read into the size of this beta chain, an off-target read in a library designed for alpha chains. This chain uses TRBV7-9 with TRBJ2-1; D is unresolved. The CDR3 extends over 16 amino acids. Deletions cut 2 bases from V and 8 bases from J, with 19 bases between. Germline V gene data show CDR1 as SEHNR and CDR2 as FQNEAQ (reference sequence). As DNA, the CDR3 is TGTGCCAGCAGCTTATTGGTGGGAACTTCCCTTGATGAGCAGTTCTTC. Protein sequence: CASSLLVGTSLDEQFF.

This clonotype was found a few times. This beta chain lies outside the target of a library built for alpha chains; its clone size means little. The chain employs TRBV6-1 and TRBJ1-1; D unclear. Germline CDR1 reads MNHNS; CDR2 reads SASEGT. V lost 7 bases to trimming and J lost 0 bases, with 9 bases between them. CDR3 size: 13 residues. The CDR3 sequence is CASTHHLNTEAFF. The CDR3 DNA reads as TGTGCCAGCACCCACCATCTGAACACTGAAGCTTTCTTT.

Details on this clonotype: The size of this beta chain means little, since it is a stray read in a library made for alpha chains. V and J are TRBV28 and TRBJ2-4; D gene uncertain. V was shortened by 6 bases and J by 3 bases, with 18 bases between the two germline ends. Germline V gene sequence: CDR1 MDHEN, CDR2 SYDVKM. CDR3 length equals 16 residues. This CDR3 reads CASSVIGFGVKNIQYF. In nucleotides, the CDR3 is TGTGCCAGCAGCGTAATAGGCTTTGGTGTCAAAAACATTCAGTACTTC.

About this clonotype itself: Since the library was made to target alpha chains, this beta chain is a stray read and its abundance is not meaningful. The chain uses TRBV6-6 and TRBJ2-7; 7 bases are shared with TRBD1. The germline CDR1 and CDR2 sequences are MNHNY and SVGAGI (reference sequence). Trimming took 4 bases from V and 4 from J; bases not matched to a gene: 7. The CDR3 is 14 amino acids. DNA for the CDR3: TGTGCCAGCAGTTCCCAGACAGGGACGTACGAGCAGTACTTC. Translation gives CASSSQTGTYEQYF.

A note on this clonotype: As an off-target read in a library built for alpha chains, this beta chain has a frequency of little significance. This chain joins TRBV29-1 and TRBJ2-3; D tentatively reads TRBD1 or TRBD2 (5 bases each). CDR3 length: 13 amino acids. Germline V gene sequence: CDR1 SQVTM, CDR2 ANQGSEA. The V and J ends lost 5 bases and 2 bases respectively, with 11 bases between them. The CDR3 bases are TGCAGCGTTCATCTGGGGGTCACAGATACGCAGTATTTT. Protein sequence: CSVHLGVTDTQYF.

This clonotype turned up a few times. This beta chain is a stray sequence in a library constructed for alpha chains; its clone size is not meaningful. The chain uses TRBV10-3 and TRBJ2-7, with D perhaps assigned TRBD1 or TRBD2 (6 bases each). Per germline, CDR1 ENHRY and CDR2 SYGVKD. Trimming removed 3 bases at V and 3 bases at J, with 12 bases between. This CDR3 has 14 amino acids. The CDR3 loop reads CAISDPRDNYEQYF. In nucleotides, the CDR3 is TGTGCCATCAGTGACCCGCGGGACAACTACGAGCAGTACTTC.

This clonotype has a handful of counts. In a library made to pick up alpha chains, this beta chain is a stray read with a size that means little. The chain uses TRBV5-1 and TRBJ1-1; TRBD1 matches at 7 bases. The CDR3 loop spans 14 amino acids. Germline loops: CDR1 SGHRS, CDR2 YFSETQ. J gave up 1 base and V 4 bases, and 4 bases lay outside the gene matches. CDR3 loop: CASSRQGANTEAFF. DNA of the CDR3: TGCGCCAGCAGCCGACAGGGAGCGAACACTGAAGCTTTCTTT.

In its sample, this clonotype was seen a few times. The library was prepared for alpha chains; this beta chain is a stray read, so its frequency means little. DNA of the CDR3: TGTGCCAGCAGTGAACAGAACGGTTACGAGCAGTACTTC. It yields the protein CASSEQNGYEQYF. This chain links TRBV6-1 with TRBJ2-7, with unresolved D. The germline V gene encodes CDR1 MNHNS and CDR2 SASEGT. Trimming left V 2 bases short and J 4 bases short, with 9 bases between. This CDR3 has 13 amino acids.

In the case of this clonotype: The library was prepared for alpha chains; this beta chain is a stray read, so its frequency means little. The chain joins TRBV27 to TRBJ2-7; 7 bases are shared with TRBD1. CDR1 and CDR2 (germline): MNHEY, SMNVEV (reference sequence). Trimming at V came to 7 bases and at J to 4 bases, leaving 10 bases not matched to a gene. This CDR3 is 14 amino acids long. The CDR3 nucleotides read TGTGCCAGCATGACTCGGGACAGAATATACGAGCAGTACTTC. Translation gives CASMTRDRIYEQYF.

Concerning this clonotype: A library made for alpha chains picked up this beta chain off target, so its size means little. The chain joins TRBV28 to TRBJ2-6; D is perhaps TRBD2 (5 bases). The ends were cut back, 6 bases at V and 0 bases at J, with 9 bases in the middle. CDR1 is MDHEN and CDR2 is SYDVKM in the germline V gene. CDR3 size: 15 residues. The CDR3 spells CASREGGSGANVLTF. CDR3 DNA sequence: TGTGCCAGCAGAGAAGGAGGCTCTGGGGCCAACGTCCTGACTTTC.

A remark on this clonotype: Since the library was made to target alpha chains, this beta chain is a stray read and its abundance is not meaningful. The rearrangement joins TRBV15 to TRBJ1-6; D gene unclear. Deletions cut 1 base from V and 8 bases from J, with 6 bases between. This CDR3 is 13 amino acids long. Germline CDR1 and CDR2: LNHNV and YYDKDF (reference sequence). The CDR3: CATSRVWDSPLHF. The CDR3 region has the DNA TGTGCCACCAGCAGAGTATGGGATTCACCCCTCCACTTT.

In regard to this clonotype: This beta chain appears as a stray read in a library generated for alpha chains; its size is not informative. The V and J genes are TRBV20-1 and TRBJ1-1, with 7 bases that match TRBD1. This CDR3 contains 14 residues. J gave up 7 bases and V 4 bases, and 12 bases lay outside the gene matches. The germline gives CDR1 DFQATT, CDR2 SNEGSKA (reference sequence). In DNA, the CDR3 is TGCAGTGCTACCGACCGGGACAGAGACCGTGAAGCTTTCTTT. Its protein product is CSATDRDRDREAFF.

This clonotype was observed a single time. This beta chain was picked up by a library intended for alpha chains and is off target, so its count carries little meaning. The gene calls are TRBV27 and TRBJ2-7; tentative D call: TRBD1 (6 bases). Germline V gene lookup returns CDR1 MNHEY and CDR2 SMNVEV (reference sequence). Trimming shortened V by 5 bases and J by 1 base, and 9 bases separated the two germline ends. The CDR3 length is 13 residues. CDR3 coding DNA: TGTGCCAGCAGTGTAGGGGGATCCTACGAGCAGTACTTC. This codes for CASSVGGSYEQYF.